These 3 T cell receptor beta chains were all obtained from the same sample, sequenced in a study of T cell responses to AZD1222 COVID-19 vaccine. Data came from immunoSEQ multiplex PCR; TCRdb stores just in-frame clones and leaves some out. The table has roughly 100,000 clones, 90% seen once. The sample consisted of peripheral blood, taken on day 0 of AZD1222 vaccination. These receptor sequences come from an adult in good health.

This clone has more than one count but fewer than ten. The J gene is TRBJ2-2, the V gene TRBV28, with D possibly matching TRBD1 (6 bases). The CDR3 loop spans 16 amino acids. Germline V CDR1 and CDR2: MDHEN, SYDVKM. V lost 4 bases and J 1 base, leaving 13 bases between the germline ends. CDR3 coding DNA: TGTGCCAGCAGTTCTCCAGGGGAAAGGAACACCGGGGAGCTGTTTTTT. As protein: CASSSPGERNTGELFF.

The CDR3 is CASSQDRSRVTQYF. In nucleotides, the CDR3 is TGTGCCAGCAGCCAAGATCGGTCGCGGGTTACGCAGTATTTT. The chain carries TRBV3-1 (or the pseudogene TRBV3-2) and TRBJ2-3; D perhaps matches TRBD2 (5 bases). Deletions cut 0 bases from V and 8 bases from J, with 12 bases between. CDR1 is LGHDT, CDR2 YNNKEL, per germline (reference sequence). The CDR3 is made up of 14 amino acids.

This chain links TRBV21-1 with TRBJ2-2. TRBV21-1 is deemed a pseudogene. This CDR3 comprises 13 residues. The CDR3 DNA reads TGTGCCAGCAGCAAAGAGGACCCCGGGGAGCTGTTTTTT. Protein product: CASSKEDPGELFF.